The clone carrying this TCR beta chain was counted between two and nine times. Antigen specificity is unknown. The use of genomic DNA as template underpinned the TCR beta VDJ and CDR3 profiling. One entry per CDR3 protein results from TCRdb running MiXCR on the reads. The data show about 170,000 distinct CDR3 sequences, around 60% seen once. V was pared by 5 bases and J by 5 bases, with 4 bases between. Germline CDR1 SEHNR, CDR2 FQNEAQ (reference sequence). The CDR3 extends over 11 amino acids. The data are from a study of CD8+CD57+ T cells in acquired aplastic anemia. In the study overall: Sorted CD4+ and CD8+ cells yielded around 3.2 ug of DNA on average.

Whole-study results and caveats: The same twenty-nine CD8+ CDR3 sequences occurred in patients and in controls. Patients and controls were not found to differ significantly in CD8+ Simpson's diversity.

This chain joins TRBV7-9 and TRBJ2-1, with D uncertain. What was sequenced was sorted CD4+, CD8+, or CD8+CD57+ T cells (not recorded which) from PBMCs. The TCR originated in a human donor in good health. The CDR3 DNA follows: TGTGCCAGCAGCACTAACAATGAGCAGTTCTTC. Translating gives CASSTNNEQFF.